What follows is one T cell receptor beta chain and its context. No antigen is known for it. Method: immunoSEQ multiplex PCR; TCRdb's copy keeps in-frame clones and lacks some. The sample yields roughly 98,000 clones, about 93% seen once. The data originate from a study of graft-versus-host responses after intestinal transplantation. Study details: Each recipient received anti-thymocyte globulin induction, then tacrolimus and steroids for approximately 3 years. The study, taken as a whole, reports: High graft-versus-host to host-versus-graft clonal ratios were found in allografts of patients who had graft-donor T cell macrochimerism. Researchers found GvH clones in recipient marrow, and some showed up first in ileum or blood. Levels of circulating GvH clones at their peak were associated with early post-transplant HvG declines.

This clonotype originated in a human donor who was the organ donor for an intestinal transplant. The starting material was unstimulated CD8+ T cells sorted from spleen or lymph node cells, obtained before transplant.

The CDR3 reads CASSFRGEPYEQYF. CDR3 sequence (DNA): TGTGCCAGCAGCTTCAGGGGAGAACCCTACGAGCAGTACTTC. The chain employs TRBV7-9 and TRBJ2-7; D is perhaps TRBD1 (6 bases). Germline V gene lookup returns CDR1 SEHNR and CDR2 FQNEAQ (reference sequence). The CDR3 runs 14 residues. V was cut by 3 bases and J by 2 bases, with 11 bases left in between.